This T cell receptor (beta chain) comes out of a study of T cells after yellow fever vaccination. The CDR3 length is 16 residues. Trimming at V came to 5 bases and at J to 5 bases, leaving 7 bases not matched to a gene. Study results and caveats: Post-booster samples contained most primary-vaccination clones (more than 95% CD4, 70% to 90% CD8). Any FACS-sorted repertoire could hold abundant clonotypes that contaminate it from the bulk population. The secondary response was weaker, and its peak arrived faster, on day 5 versus 15.

They built TCR cDNA with 5'RACE template switching, a step that put in a universal primer site and UMIs. TCRdb reanalysed the 5' RACE reads using MiXCR and keeps one entry per CDR3 protein. The data hold some 110,000 distinct CDR3 sequences, with approximately 8.4% observed a single time. This clonotype was observed at least ten times. Its cognate antigen is unknown. The source material was CD8+ T cells sorted from PBMCs, sampled 45 days after the yellow fever booster vaccination. This receptor was taken from a man aged 30 to 39 who received the YFV17D yellow fever vaccine. The chain joins TRBV12-3 or TRBV12-4 to TRBJ2-5; 14 bases match TRBD2. For the CDR3, the DNA is TGTGCCAGCAGTCCGGGACTAGCGGGAGTTGGGGAGACCCAGTACTTC. As protein: CASSPGLAGVGETQYF.